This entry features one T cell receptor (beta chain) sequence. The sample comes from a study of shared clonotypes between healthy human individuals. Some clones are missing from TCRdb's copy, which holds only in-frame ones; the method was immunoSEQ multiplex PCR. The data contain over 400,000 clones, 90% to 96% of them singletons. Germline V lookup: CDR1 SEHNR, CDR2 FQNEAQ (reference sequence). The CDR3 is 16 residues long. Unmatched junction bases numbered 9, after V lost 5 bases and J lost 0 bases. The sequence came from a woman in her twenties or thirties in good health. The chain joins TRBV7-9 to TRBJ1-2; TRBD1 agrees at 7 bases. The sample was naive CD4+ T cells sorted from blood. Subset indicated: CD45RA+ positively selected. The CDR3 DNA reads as TGTGCCAGCAGCATACGGAACAGGGGAACTAACTATGGCTACACCTTC. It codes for CASSIRNRGTNYGYTF.